A selection of T cell receptor beta chains follows, all from one sample in a study of blood T cell repertoires in COVID-19. Here immunoSEQ multiplex PCR was the method, and the copy in TCRdb shows in-frame clones only, minus some. In the table there are about 70,000 clones, 65% to 90% of which are singletons. The sequenced material came from peripheral blood. The receptors shown here come from an elderly man with acute or convalescent COVID-19. Each CDR3 is given with its conserved first and last residue.

j_call: TRBJ1-2
v_call: TRBV28
cdr3_aa: CASSGTGRANYGYTF

j_call: TRBJ1-1
v_call: TRBV10-3
cdr3_aa: CAISSVNTEAFF

j_call: TRBJ2-7
v_call: TRBV28
cdr3_aa: CASSLPGQGRVRSVEQYF

j_call: TRBJ1-2
v_call: TRBV2
cdr3_aa: CASSKQINYGYTF

j_call: TRBJ2-1
v_call: TRBV6-5
cdr3_aa: CASSIGAGTHNEQFF

j_call: TRBJ2-5
v_call: TRBV5-4
cdr3_aa: CASSLRGNETQYF

j_call: TRBJ2-1
v_call: TRBV7-2
cdr3_aa: CASSLPDGLGPYNEQFF

j_call: TRBJ1-6
v_call: TRBV6-1
cdr3_aa: CASSEGARGNSPLHF

j_call: TRBJ2-1
v_call: TRBV10-2
cdr3_aa: CASSDFGRAGNEQFF

j_call: TRBJ1-4
v_call: TRBV3-1/TRBV3-2
cdr3_aa: CASSQDRRRGNEKLFF

j_call: TRBJ2-7
v_call: TRBV5-6
cdr3_aa: CASSFRGLNYEQYF

j_call: TRBJ1-4
v_call: TRBV19
cdr3_aa: CASSRGQDYKKLFF

j_call: TRBJ2-3
v_call: TRBV2
cdr3_aa: CAIRAGGSTDTQYF

j_call: TRBJ2-1
v_call: TRBV7-2
cdr3_aa: CASSRSRGNEQFF

j_call: TRBJ2-2
v_call: TRBV11-3
cdr3_aa: CASSFWAEAGTNTGELFF

j_call: TRBJ2-3
v_call: TRBV18
cdr3_aa: CASSPNVESDTQYF

j_call: TRBJ1-1
v_call: TRBV3-1/TRBV3-2
cdr3_aa: CASSQDRGNTEAFF

j_call: TRBJ2-1
v_call: TRBV28
cdr3_aa: CASSPRGEVSYNEQFF

j_call: TRBJ2-5
v_call: TRBV5-6
cdr3_aa: CASSRAGRGETQYF

j_call: TRBJ1-4
v_call: TRBV5-1
cdr3_aa: CASSLGGTGLGEKLFF

j_call: TRBJ2-5
v_call: TRBV6-1
cdr3_aa: CASSEAGQRETQYF

j_call: TRBJ1-2
v_call: TRBV12-5
cdr3_aa: CASGLGTSYGYTF

j_call: TRBJ1-2
v_call: TRBV2
cdr3_aa: CASSEGPGPGLRGYTF

j_call: TRBJ1-3
v_call: TRBV7-6
cdr3_aa: CASSFPIQGNTAYTIYF

j_call: TRBJ2-7
v_call: TRBV5-4
cdr3_aa: CASSLGSQGEQYF

j_call: TRBJ1-1
v_call: TRBV7-9
cdr3_aa: CASSSRTASNTEAFF

j_call: TRBJ2-5
v_call: TRBV14
cdr3_aa: CASSLRTGTLQETQYF

j_call: TRBJ1-1
v_call: TRBV14
cdr3_aa: CASSQRGYTEAFF